Each of the 15 T cell receptor beta chains below was sequenced from the same sample in a study of control samples from healthy donors and cancer patients. The repertoire was sequenced with immunoSEQ multiplex PCR; TCRdb's copy has only in-frame clones and lacks some. The table records approximately 160,000 clones, 80% to 95% of them present only once. Sequencing was done on a sample of blood. Receptors were obtained from a middle-aged woman in good health.

The chain has TRBV5-7 and TRBJ1-6, with 7 bases identical to TRBD1. TRBV5-7 falls under the ORF class, with uncertain function. This CDR3 contains 16 residues. J lost 5 bases, V lost 4 bases, and 9 bases had no gene match. The CDR3 DNA sequence: TGTGCCAGCAGCCTACGACAGGGAAGGGATAATTCACCCCTCCACTTT. It codes for CASSLRQGRDNSPLHF.

The chain employs TRBV4-2 and TRBJ2-5, with TRBD2 matching 16 bases. Germline assignment: CDR1 LGHNA and CDR2 YNFKEQ. Unmatched junction bases numbered 9, after V lost 1 base and J lost 4 bases. The CDR3 totals 19 residues. The CDR3 protein is CASSQGGLAGGPSGETQYF. CDR3 bases: TGTGCCAGCAGCCAAGGGGGACTAGCGGGGGGGCCGTCAGGAGAGACCCAGTACTTC.

This chain joins TRBV19 and TRBJ1-1; a weak D match, TRBD1 (6 bases). Germline loops: CDR1 LNHDA, CDR2 SQIVND (reference sequence). The CDR3 is 13 amino acids. Trimming removed 10 bases at V and 3 bases at J, with 15 bases between. The CDR3 nucleotides are TGTGCCACGGACAGAGGGTGGGACACTGAAGCTTTCTTT. Amino acid sequence: CATDRGWDTEAFF.

The chain has TRBV12-3 or TRBV12-4 and TRBJ2-5; no firm D call. Trimming cost V 8 bases and J 5 bases, with 9 bases left between them. This CDR3 has 11 amino acids. The chain's CDR3 is CASSVGETQYF. CDR3 sequence (DNA): TGTGCCAGCTCGGTGGGGGAGACCCAGTACTTC.

The chain uses TRBV6-1 and TRBJ2-2; 9 bases are a match to TRBD1. Looked up from germline, CDR1 is MNHNS and CDR2 is SASEGT. The CDR3 extends over 16 amino acids. Germline trimming cut 3 bases from V and 1 base from J; bases unmatched to any gene: 3. CDR3: CASSDGQGRNTGELFF. For the CDR3, the DNA is TGTGCCAGCAGTGACGGACAGGGGCGGAACACCGGGGAGCTGTTTTTT.

The chain uses TRBV5-8 and TRBJ2-7, with D perhaps TRBD1 (5 bases). Germline assignment: CDR1 SGHTS and CDR2 YDEGEE. The CDR3 loop spans 14 amino acids. V was pared by 4 bases and J by 3 bases, with 14 bases between. CDR3 in amino acids: CASSDWQGGYEQYF. For the CDR3, the DNA is TGTGCCAGCAGCGACTGGCAGGGCGGCTACGAGCAGTACTTC.

The chain joins TRBV6-5 to TRBJ1-6; 8 nucleotides align to TRBD1. The CDR3 totals 13 residues. CDR1 MNHEY and CDR2 SVGAGI come from the germline V gene. J lost 8 bases, V lost 7 bases, and 4 bases had no gene match. The CDR3 sequence is CASTQGADSPLHF. The DNA for the CDR3 is TGTGCCAGCACCCAGGGGGCGGATTCACCCCTCCACTTT.

V gene TRBV28 combines with J gene TRBJ2-5, with a weak D call TRBD2 (7 bases). V dropped 6 bases and J dropped 1 base, with 12 bases sitting between them. Germline CDR1 MDHEN, CDR2 SYDVKM. The CDR3 runs to 14 residues. The CDR3 nucleotides are TGTGCCAGCAGCACGGGGGGCCTCCAAGAGACCCAGTACTTC. As protein: CASSTGGLQETQYF.

Comments on this clone: Different DNA sequences within this sample yield the same CDR3. This rearrangement joins TRBV27 to TRBJ2-7, with 13 positions matching TRBD2. With 2 bases clipped from V and 4 bases from J, the junction kept 2 bases outside the gene matches. Germline V gives CDR1 MNHEY, CDR2 SMNVEV (reference sequence). This CDR3 spans 15 amino acids. Here the CDR3 DNA reads TGTGCCAGCAGTTTAAGGGGACTAGCGGGGTACGAGCAGTACTTC. Translated, it gives CASSLRGLAGYEQYF.

The CDR3 coding sequence is TGTGCCAGCAGTTACTCGGGAGCGGGGCCTCAAGAGACCCAGTACTTC. Its protein product is CASSYSGAGPQETQYF. The chain employs TRBV6-5 and TRBJ2-5; 7 bases match TRBD2. The ends lost 0 bases at V and 2 bases at J; junction bases unmatched: 6. Germline-derived CDR1 and CDR2 are MNHEY and SVGAGI. There are 16 residues in the CDR3.

The J gene is TRBJ2-5, the V gene TRBV2; 8 nucleotides agree with TRBD1. CDR3 length equals 13 residues. J gave up 3 bases and V 6 bases, and 3 bases lay outside the gene matches. Germline V gene data show CDR1 as SNHLY and CDR2 as FYNNEI. CDR3 region: CASSLQGEETQYF. For the CDR3, the DNA is TGTGCCAGCAGCTTACAGGGGGAAGAGACCCAGTACTTC. Using reference TRBV2 and TRBJ2-5 for the parts outside the CDR3, the full variable domain is EPEVTQTPSHQVTQMGQEVILRCVPISNHLYFYWYRQILGQKVEFLVSFYNNEISEKSEIFDDQFSVERPDGSNFTLKIRSTKLEDSAMYFCASSLQGEETQYFGPGTRLLVL.

The chain has TRBV21-1 and TRBJ1-6. TRBV21-1 is assigned pseudogene status. The CDR3 spans 13 residues. The CDR3 here is CASSKVGLLPLHF. The CDR3 nucleotides read TGTGCCAGCAGCAAAGTGGGACTCCTTCCCCTCCACTTT.

This clone was detected once. The chain is built from TRBV5-6 and TRBJ2-1; TRBD2 matches at 9 bases. CDR3 length equals 15 residues. Per germline, CDR1 SGHDT and CDR2 YYEEEE. V lost 3 bases to trimming and J lost 6 bases; unmatched junction nucleotides: 7. CDR3 bases: TGTGCCAGCAGCTCGCGGGGGGGAATAGGCAATGAGCAGTTCTTC. Residues: CASSSRGGIGNEQFF. The full variable domain, with the rest looked up from reference TRBV5-6 and TRBJ2-1, is DAGVTQSPTHLIKTRGQQVTLRCSPKSGHDTVSWYQQALGQGPQFIFQYYEEEERQRGNFPDRFSGHQFPNYSSELNVNALLLGDSALYLCASSSRGGIGNEQFFGPGTRLTVL.

This clone occurred once. Other DNA sequences in this specimen translate into the identical CDR3. J is TRBJ2-7 and V is TRBV5-4; 7 bases fit TRBD2. This CDR3 is 12 amino acids long. V trimming: 3 bases; J trimming: 4 bases; junction bases outside the gene matches: 1. The V gene's germline CDR1 is SGHNT and CDR2 YYREEE (reference sequence). CDR3 sequence reads: CASSSGGYEQYF. The CDR3 DNA follows: TGTGCCAGCAGCTCGGGGGGTTACGAGCAGTACTTC.

The genes are TRBV3-1 (or the pseudogene TRBV3-2) and TRBJ2-7; no clear D gene. V dropped 1 base and J dropped 2 bases, with 3 bases sitting between them. Germline CDR1 is LGHDT and CDR2 is YNNKEL (reference sequence). The CDR3 has 12 residues. This CDR3 is CASSQGPYEQYF. CDR3 nucleotide sequence: TGTGCCAGCAGCCAAGGCCCCTACGAGCAGTACTTC.